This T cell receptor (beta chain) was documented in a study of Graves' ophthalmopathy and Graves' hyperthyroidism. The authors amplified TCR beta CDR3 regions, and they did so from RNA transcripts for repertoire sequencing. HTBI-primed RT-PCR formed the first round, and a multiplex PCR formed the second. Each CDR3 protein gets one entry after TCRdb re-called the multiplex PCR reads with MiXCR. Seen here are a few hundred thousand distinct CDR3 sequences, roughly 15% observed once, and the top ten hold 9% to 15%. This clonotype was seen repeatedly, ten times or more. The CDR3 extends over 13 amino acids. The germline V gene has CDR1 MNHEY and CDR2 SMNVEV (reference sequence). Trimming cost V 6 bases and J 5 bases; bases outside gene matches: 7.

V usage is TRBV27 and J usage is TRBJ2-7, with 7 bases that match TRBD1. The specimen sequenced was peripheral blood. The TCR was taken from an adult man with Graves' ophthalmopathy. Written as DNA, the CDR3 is TGTGCCAGCAGGAGACAGGGTTTACACGAGCAGTACTTC. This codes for CASRRQGLHEQYF.